These 28 T cell receptor beta chains originate from one sample sequenced in a study of shared clonotypes between healthy human individuals. The data were produced by immunoSEQ multiplex PCR, yet TCRdb's version contains in-frame clones alone and is incomplete. Here the sample spans about 100,000 clones, roughly 50% being singletons. Sequencing was carried out using PBMCs. These TCRs come from a woman aged 40 to 55 in good health. Some clones in this sample may be carry-over from other donors' samples.

This clone was recorded a few times. V usage is TRBV13 and J usage is TRBJ2-5; tentative D call: TRBD2 (6 bases). V was pared by 3 bases and J by 5 bases, with 10 bases between. The CDR3 runs to 13 residues. Germline V gives CDR1 PRHDT, CDR2 FYEKMQ (reference sequence). CDR3 in DNA: TGTGCCAGCAGCTTCAGAGGGAGGGAGACCCAGTACTTC. Protein sequence: CASSFRGRETQYF. The variable domain in full, completed from reference TRBV13 and TRBJ2-5, reads AAGVIQSPRHLIKEKRETATLKCYPIPRHDTVYWYQQGPGQDPQFLISFYEKMQSDKGSIPDRFSAQQFSDYHSELNMSSLELGDSALYFCASSFRGRETQYFGPGTRLLVL.

In this sample, this clone turned up many times. This chain joins TRBV27 and TRBJ2-3, with 9 bases lining up with TRBD2. Germline CDR1 and CDR2: MNHEY and SMNVEV (reference sequence). CDR3 length: 11 amino acids. Trimming at V came to 6 bases and at J to 14 bases, leaving 6 bases not matched to a gene. CDR3 residues: CASSQGLALYF. The CDR3 nucleotides read TGTGCCAGCAGCCAGGGACTAGCCTTGTATTTT.

This clone was observed a handful of times. The rearrangement joins TRBV29-1 to TRBJ2-5, with TRBD2 as a possible D gene (6 bases). CDR1 SQVTM and CDR2 ANQGSEA come from the germline V gene. V lost 1 base to trimming and J lost 7 bases, with 16 bases between them. The CDR3 consists of 14 residues. The CDR3 DNA follows: TGCAGCGTTGAAGCTCCGGGACTGAGGGGGACCCAGTACTTC. This translates into CSVEAPGLRGTQYF.

This clone was seen many times. Other DNA variants within this sample encode the same CDR3. The chain employs TRBV5-1 and TRBJ2-7; D not resolved. Trimming removed 0 bases from V and 6 bases from J, with 10 bases in between. This CDR3 is 13 amino acids long. Germline-derived CDR1 and CDR2 are SGHRS and YFSETQ. The CDR3 reads CASSLADTAEQYF. The CDR3 coding sequence is TGCGCCAGCAGCTTGGCCGATACAGCCGAGCAGTACTTC.

At least ten counts were recorded for this clone. The CDR3 nucleotides read TGTGCCTGGAGTCGGGGACTAGCGATCCAAGAGACCCAGTACTTC. It translates to CAWSRGLAIQETQYF. The chain employs TRBV30 and TRBJ2-5; 10 bases line up with TRBD2. Germline CDR1 and CDR2: GTSNPN and SVGIG (reference sequence). The CDR3 contains 15 residues. The J segment lost 1 base and the V segment lost 2 bases, leaving 4 bases of the junction unmatched.

This clone was seen ten or more times. The chain combines TRBV6-4 with TRBJ1-1; 7 bases match TRBD1. Germline CDR1 MRHNA, CDR2 SNTAGT. The CDR3 is 15 amino acids. J was trimmed by 2 bases and V by 3 bases; bases with no gene match: 6. CDR3 protein: CASSESGTANTEAFF. CDR3 in DNA: TGTGCCAGCAGTGAGTCTGGGACAGCAAACACTGAAGCTTTCTTT.

The chain has TRBV27 and TRBJ1-2, with 10 bases aligning to TRBD1. The CDR3 consists of 14 residues. Germline loops: CDR1 MNHEY, CDR2 SMNVEV (reference sequence). V was pared by 6 bases and J by 8 bases, with 9 bases of the junction left unmatched. As DNA, the CDR3 is TGTGCCAGCAGAAAAAGCCGGGACAGGGGAGGCTACACCTTC. Translation gives CASRKSRDRGGYTF.

This clone was found a few times. V usage is TRBV5-1 and J usage is TRBJ2-5; 12 nucleotides align to TRBD2. CDR3 length: 16 residues. With 1 base clipped from V and 4 bases from J, the junction kept 5 bases outside the gene matches. Germline loops: CDR1 SGHRS, CDR2 YFSETQ. Here the CDR3 reads CASSLSSGRALETQYF. The CDR3, as DNA: TGCGCCAGCAGCTTGTCTAGCGGGAGGGCTTTAGAGACCCAGTACTTC.

Concerning this clone: This sequence may be a read error, since a much larger clone differs from it by one base. V gene TRBV14 combines with J gene TRBJ1-1; 8 nucleotides match TRBD1. V gave up 5 bases and J gave up 4 bases; unmatched junction bases: 3. The CDR3 has 13 residues. Germline-derived CDR1 and CDR2 are SGHDN and FVKESK. The CDR3 nucleotides are TGTGCCAGCAGCTTAACAGGGGGCACTGAAGCTTTCTTT. It is translated as CASSLTGGTEAFF.

J is TRBJ1-2 and V is TRBV15, with TRBD1 matching 8 bases. J lost 2 bases, V lost 1 base, and 6 bases had no gene match. Germline CDR1 LNHNV, CDR2 YYDKDF (reference sequence). This CDR3 has 16 residues. The CDR3 DNA sequence: TGTGCCACCAGCAGAGTTAGGACAGGGATCAACTATGGCTACACCTTC. Its translation is CATSRVRTGINYGYTF. Together with reference TRBV15 and TRBJ1-2, the CDR3 gives the full variable domain: DAMVIQNPRYQVTQFGKPVTLSCSQTLNHNVMYWYQQKSSQAPKLLFHYYDKDFNNEADTPDNFQSRRPNTSFCFLDIRSPGLGDTAMYLCATSRVRTGINYGYTFGSGTRLTVV.

V gene TRBV10-3 combines with J gene TRBJ2-7, with 12 bases fitting TRBD2. This CDR3 has 16 residues. Germline V gives CDR1 ENHRY, CDR2 SYGVKD. V gave up 4 bases and J gave up 5 bases; unmatched junction bases: 9. CDR3 loop: CAISGRTSGERNEQYF. CDR3 DNA sequence: TGTGCCATCAGTGGAAGGACTAGCGGGGAGCGGAACGAGCAGTACTTC.

This clone came up many times. The chain's CDR3 is CSVHRGARAFF. CDR3 nucleotides: TGCAGCGTGCACAGGGGTGCGCGAGCTTTCTTT. The chain uses TRBV29-1 and TRBJ1-1; 7 bases are shared with TRBD1. The CDR3 consists of 11 residues. Trimming cost V 6 bases and J 10 bases; bases outside gene matches: 8. Looked up from germline, CDR1 is SQVTM and CDR2 is ANQGSEA.

This clone was seen only a few times. A much larger clonotype is one base distant, so this may be a read error. V usage is TRBV7-9 and J usage is TRBJ2-7, with TRBD2 matching over 12 bases. The CDR3 length is 15 residues. From germline, CDR1 is SEHNR and CDR2 FQNEAQ (reference sequence). V lost 4 bases to trimming and J lost 0 bases; unmatched junction nucleotides: 1. The CDR3 loop is CASSSSGRASYEQYF. The CDR3 bases are TGTGCCAGCAGCTCTAGCGGGAGGGCCTCCTACGAGCAGTACTTC.

In its sample, this clone was seen a few times. The chain joins TRBV7-3 to TRBJ1-2; maybe TRBD1 (5 bases). Per the germline V gene, CDR1 is SGHTA and CDR2 is FQGTGA. The CDR3 is made up of 12 amino acids. Deletions cut 5 bases from V and 8 bases from J, with 12 bases between. CDR3 in DNA: TGTGCCAGCAGCCGAGACAGTATCGGCTACACCTTC. It yields the protein CASSRDSIGYTF.

This clone was seen many times. The V call is TRBV5-1, the J call TRBJ1-2, with D unclear. Trimming stripped 2 bases from V and 1 base from J, with 6 bases between. CDR1 SGHRS and CDR2 YFSETQ come from the germline V gene. The CDR3 covers 13 residues. In DNA form, the CDR3 reads TGCGCCAGCAGCTTTGACGGTAACTATGGCTACACCTTC. Its protein is CASSFDGNYGYTF.

The chain joins TRBV27 to TRBJ2-3, with unresolved D. This CDR3 has 13 residues. The V gene's germline CDR1 is MNHEY and CDR2 SMNVEV (reference sequence). Trimming removed 7 bases at V and 0 bases at J, with 8 bases between. DNA for the CDR3: TGTGCCAGCATCGCCGGGAGCACAGATACGCAGTATTTT. Translated, it gives CASIAGSTDTQYF.

This clone has a count of ten or more. The J gene is TRBJ1-5, the V gene TRBV19; weak D call: TRBD1 (5 bases). The germline CDR1 and CDR2 sequences are LNHDA and SQIVND (reference sequence). The CDR3 totals 15 residues. The germline V and J ends were trimmed by 5 bases and 0 bases, with 11 bases remaining between them. This CDR3 is CASSAPGGSNQPQHF. In DNA form, the CDR3 reads TGTGCCAGTAGTGCCCCCGGGGGTAGCAATCAGCCCCAGCATTTT.

V gene TRBV18 combines with J gene TRBJ1-5; possibly TRBD1 for D (5 bases). V lost 4 bases and J lost 0, with 10 bases in between. The CDR3 runs 15 residues. Germline V gene lookup returns CDR1 KGHSH and CDR2 LQKENI. The DNA of the CDR3 is TGTGCCAGCTCACTTCAGGGTAATAGCAATCAGCCCCAGCATTTT. Its translation is CASSLQGNSNQPQHF.

In this sample, this clone turned up many times. At the DNA level, this CDR3 is encoded by other sequences in the same sample as well. The chain employs TRBV29-1 and TRBJ2-3; 7 bases agree with TRBD2. Losses at the gene ends were 7 bases for V and 3 bases for J; bases not matched to a gene: 7. Per the germline V gene, CDR1 is SQVTM and CDR2 is ANQGSEA. This CDR3 is built from 13 residues. The CDR3 is CSAESGVTDTQYF. The CDR3 DNA reads as TGCAGCGCCGAAAGCGGGGTAACAGATACGCAGTATTTT.

This rearrangement joins TRBV28 to TRBJ2-1; D is undetermined. Trimming pared 4 bases from V and 10 bases from J, leaving 17 bases between. The CDR3 is 14 residues long. Germline V gene lookup returns CDR1 MDHEN and CDR2 SYDVKM. The CDR3 nucleotides read TGTGCCAGCAGTTCGGTGGGGTTCCTCGGGGAGCAGTTCTTC. As protein: CASSSVGFLGEQFF.

This clone appeared many times. V gene TRBV10-3 combines with J gene TRBJ1-5, with D possibly being TRBD1 (5 bases). V lost 0 bases and J lost 10, with 19 bases in between. CDR1 and CDR2 from the germline V gene are ENHRY and SYGVKD. This CDR3 is 16 amino acids long. CDR3: CAISESGHQGDGPQHF. CDR3 sequence (DNA): TGTGCCATCAGTGAGTCAGGGCACCAGGGTGACGGTCCCCAGCATTTT.

The chain carries TRBV28 and TRBJ2-7, with 7 bases fitting TRBD2. CDR1 is MDHEN and CDR2 is SYDVKM in the germline V gene. V was clipped by 2 bases and J by 2 bases; unmatched bases: 3. The CDR3 consists of 14 residues. The CDR3 is CASSLTAGTYEQYF. Written as DNA, the CDR3 is TGTGCCAGCAGTTTAACAGCGGGGACCTACGAGCAGTACTTC. Variable domain in full (rest from reference TRBV28 and TRBJ2-7): DVKVTQSSRYLVKRTGEKVFLECVQDMDHENMFWYRQDPGLGLRLIYFSYDVKMKEKGDIPEGYSVSREKKERFSLILESASTNQTSMYLCASSLTAGTYEQYFGPGTRLTVT.

This clone was counted at least ten times. Within the sample, other DNA sequences also encode this same CDR3. The chain joins TRBV5-1 to TRBJ2-1; tentative D call: TRBD2 (6 bases). Looked up from germline, CDR1 is SGHRS and CDR2 is YFSETQ. Deletions cut 2 bases from V and 5 bases from J, with 8 bases between. The CDR3 is 13 residues long. The CDR3 DNA follows: TGCGCCAGCAGCTTCGGGGGAAACAATGAGCAGTTCTTC. Translated: CASSFGGNNEQFF. The whole variable domain, remainder taken from reference TRBV5-1 and TRBJ2-1, is KAGVTQTPRYLIKTRGQQVTLSCSPISGHRSVSWYQQTPGQGLQFLFEYFSETQRNKGNFPGRFSGRQFSNSRSEMNVSTLELGDSALYLCASSFGGNNEQFFGPGTRLTVL.

This clone came up many times. The chain combines TRBV28 with TRBJ1-5; D possibly corresponds to TRBD1 (6 bases). Trimming cost V 5 bases and J 6 bases, with 14 bases left between them. CDR3 length: 14 residues. Germline lookup yields CDR1 MDHEN and CDR2 SYDVKM. The CDR3 region has the DNA TGTGCCAGCAGTAGATCGGGGGGGCTTCAGCCCCAGCATTTT. This gives the protein CASSRSGGLQPQHF.

There are many counts of this clone. The CDR3 sequence is CASSTRTYTDTQYF. The CDR3 DNA reads TGTGCCAGCAGCACGAGGACTTACACAGATACGCAGTATTTT. The J gene is TRBJ2-3, the V gene TRBV9; perhaps TRBD2 as D (5 bases). Trimming removed 4 bases at V and 2 bases at J, with 11 bases between. This CDR3 has 14 residues. Germline V lookup: CDR1 SGDLS, CDR2 YYNGEE.

There are many counts of this clone. The chain employs TRBV7-9 and TRBJ2-2; no reliable D call. CDR3 length: 13 residues. Germline CDR1 is SEHNR and CDR2 is FQNEAQ (reference sequence). The V end lost 1 base, the J end lost 7 bases, and 7 bases lay between the germline ends. CDR3 amino acids: CASSLGTFGELFF. The CDR3, as DNA: TGTGCCAGCAGCTTAGGGACGTTCGGGGAGCTGTTTTTT.

This clone was seen only a few times. J is TRBJ2-7 and V is TRBV10-2, with TRBD2 matching over 9 bases. The CDR3 has 15 residues. CDR1 is WSHSY and CDR2 is SAAADI in the germline V gene. The trim removed 3 bases at V and 0 bases at J, leaving 3 bases unmatched. The CDR3 reads CASSDSSGSSYEQYF. In DNA, the CDR3 is TGCGCCAGCAGTGATAGTAGCGGGAGCTCCTACGAGCAGTACTTC.

The V call is TRBV7-2, the J call TRBJ1-1; 9 positions match TRBD1. CDR1 and CDR2 (germline): SGHTA, FQGNSA. There are 13 residues in the CDR3. V was pared by 7 bases and J by 10 bases, with 10 bases of the junction left unmatched. The CDR3 DNA sequence: TGTGCCAGCAACATACAGGGGGCCGGGGGAGCTTTCTTT. Translation: CASNIQGAGGAFF.